This T cell receptor beta chain was captured in a study of PD-1 blockade in mismatch repair-deficient tumors. The method was immunoSEQ multiplex PCR; TCRdb's version includes in-frame clones alone and lacks a portion of them. Found here are 100,000 to 150,000 clones, about 86% of them singletons; the top ten hold about 13%. All patients were mismatch repair deficient, assessed by either PCR or immunohistochemistry. TCRs were sequenced from three patients responding to pembrolizumab. The CDR3 totals 15 residues. Germline values: CDR1 SGHDT, CDR2 YYEEEE. The ends were cut back, 1 base at V and 0 bases at J, with 5 bases in the middle.

Material: peripheral blood, obtained 44 weeks after starting pembrolizumab. The TCR originated in an adult with mismatch repair-deficient cancer. J is TRBJ2-6 and V is TRBV5-6; D is perhaps TRBD2 (5 bases). This CDR3 is CASSLRDSGANVLTF. The DNA of the CDR3 is TGTGCCAGCAGCTTGCGGGACTCTGGGGCCAACGTCCTGACTTTC. The full variable domain, its missing parts supplied by reference TRBV5-6 and TRBJ2-6, is DAGVTQSPTHLIKTRGQQVTLRCSPKSGHDTVSWYQQALGQGPQFIFQYYEEEERQRGNFPDRFSGHQFPNYSSELNVNALLLGDSALYLCASSLRDSGANVLTFGAGSRLTVL.